The subject of this entry is one T cell receptor (beta chain). The entry originates in a study of blood T cell repertoires in COVID-19. J gave up 10 bases and V 0 bases, and 3 bases lay outside the gene matches. The CDR3 length is 14 residues. The germline V gene encodes CDR1 LGHNA and CDR2 YSLEER. Sequencing used immunoSEQ multiplex PCR; TCRdb keeps in-frame clones, though not all of them. The sample includes tens of thousands of clones, approximately 79% of them seen just once. This chain joins TRBV4-3 and TRBJ2-1, with 10 bases lining up with TRBD2. The sequence was obtained from a man aged 70 or older with COVID-19, enrolled during active disease. Sequenced sample: peripheral blood. CDR3 bases: TGCGCCAGCAGCCAAGATCTAGCGGGAGTAGAGCAGTTCTTC. It specifies CASSQDLAGVEQFF.